This TCR beta chain is drawn from a study of molecular identifiers for immune sequencing clone quantification. This clonotype was detected ten times or more. Its antigen is unidentified. Findings and limits, study-wide: Under 1% of molecules in naive cells, but over 98% of effector molecules, belonged to clones above 20 RNA copies.

With 5 bases clipped from V and 1 base from J, the junction kept 5 bases outside the gene matches. Per the germline V gene, CDR1 is MNHEY and CDR2 is SVGAGI. This CDR3 comprises 15 residues. Between roughly 20,000 and 1,100,000 sorted cells, with 10%, 30% or 50% RNA, yielded naive CD8 libraries. MiXCR, applied by TCRdb to the PCR reads, yields one record per CDR3 protein. The repertoire holds around 460,000 distinct CDR3 sequences, with about a fifth as singletons. The sequencing input was naive CD8+ T cells from blood, with Jurkat cell RNA spiked in. Subset: FACS-sorted CD8+CD4-CCR7+CD45RA+ naive T cells. The source is a human donor in good health. Some libraries in this study had Jurkat cell RNA spiked in. The chain is built from TRBV6-5 and TRBJ1-5; 7 bases are a match to TRBD1. CDR3 residues: CASSEFRGSNQPQHF. CDR3 nucleotide sequence: TGTGCCAGCAGTGAGTTCAGGGGGAGCAATCAGCCCCAGCATTTT.